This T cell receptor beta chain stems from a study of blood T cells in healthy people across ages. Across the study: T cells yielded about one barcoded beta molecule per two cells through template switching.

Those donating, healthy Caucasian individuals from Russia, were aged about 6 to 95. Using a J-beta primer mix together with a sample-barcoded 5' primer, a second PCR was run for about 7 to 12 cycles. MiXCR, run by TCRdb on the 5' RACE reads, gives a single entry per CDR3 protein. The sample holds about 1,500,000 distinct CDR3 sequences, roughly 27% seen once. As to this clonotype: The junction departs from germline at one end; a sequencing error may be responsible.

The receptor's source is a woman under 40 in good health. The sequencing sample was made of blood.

The CDR3 spells CAISESGRSCEQYF. The CDR3 coding sequence is TGTGCCATCAGTGAGTCCGGGCGCTCCTGCGAGCAGTACTTC. The J gene is TRBJ2-7, the V gene TRBV10-3; D uncertain. Germline assignment: CDR1 ENHRY and CDR2 SYGVKD. The CDR3 has 14 residues.